This T cell receptor beta chain appears in the sequencing data of a study of blood T cell repertoires in COVID-19. Study in general: Samples of COVID-19 (acute and convalescent) were obtained from the United States, Italy and Spain.

After removal of 5 bases from V and 3 bases from J, the junction contained 5 bases not matched to a gene. From germline, CDR1 is LGHDT and CDR2 YNNKEL (reference sequence). This CDR3 is 14 amino acids long. Authors' data handling: By means of reference gene primer amplification, nucleated cell counts were estimated. The assay was immunoSEQ multiplex PCR, and TCRdb's table has in-frame clones only and misses some. V, J and clone size were drawn from that table, and D and trimming were deduced from the DNA. The sample lists 130,000 or so clones, over 75% seen once, with around 30% in the top ten. The chain employs TRBV3-1 (or the pseudogene TRBV3-2) and TRBJ2-7; TRBD1 matches 9 bases. The sequencing input was peripheral blood. This clonotype originated in a man in his 70s with active or convalescent COVID-19. Here the CDR3 DNA reads TGTGCCAGCAGCTCCGACAGGGGGGGCTACGAGCAGTACTTC. It specifies CASSSDRGGYEQYF.